This T cell receptor beta chain is from a study of control samples from healthy donors and cancer patients. The CDR3 loop spans 13 amino acids. Germline V lookup: CDR1 SEHNR, CDR2 FQNEAQ (reference sequence). The junction had 6 bases not matched to a gene; V was cut back by 6 bases and J by 5 bases. The protocol was immunoSEQ multiplex PCR, while the TCRdb copy is restricted to in-frame clones and leaves out a portion. Of under 80,000 clones listed, 80% to 95% are singletons. Sequencing was done on a sample of PBMCs. This receptor was taken from a woman between 40 and 50 years old with lung cancer. The chain couples TRBV7-9 to TRBJ1-2; TRBD1 agrees at 7 bases. The CDR3 DNA reads as TGTGCCAGCAGTTCGACAGGGTTTTATGGCTACACCTTC. It is translated as CASSSTGFYGYTF.